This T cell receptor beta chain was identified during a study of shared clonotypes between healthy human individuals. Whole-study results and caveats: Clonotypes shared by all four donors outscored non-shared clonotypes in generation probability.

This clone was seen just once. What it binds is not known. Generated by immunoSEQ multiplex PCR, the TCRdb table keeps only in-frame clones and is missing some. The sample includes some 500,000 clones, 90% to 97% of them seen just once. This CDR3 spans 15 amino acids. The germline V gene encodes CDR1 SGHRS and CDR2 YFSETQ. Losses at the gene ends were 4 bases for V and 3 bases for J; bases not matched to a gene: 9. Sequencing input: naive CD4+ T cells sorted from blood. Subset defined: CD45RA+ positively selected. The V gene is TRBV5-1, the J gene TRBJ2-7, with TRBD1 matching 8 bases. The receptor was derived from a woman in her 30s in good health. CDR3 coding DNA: TGCGCCAGCAGCAAAGGCGGGACAGGCCTCTACGAGCAGTACTTC. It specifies CASSKGGTGLYEQYF. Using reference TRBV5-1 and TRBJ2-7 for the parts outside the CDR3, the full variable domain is KAGVTQTPRYLIKTRGQQVTLSCSPISGHRSVSWYQQTPGQGLQFLFEYFSETQRNKGNFPGRFSGRQFSNSRSEMNVSTLELGDSALYLCASSKGGTGLYEQYFGPGTRLTVT.